This TCR beta chain derives from a study of patients with pleural tuberculosis (dated by TCRdb to 2013 to 2016). Sequencer: Illumina Genome Analyzer IIx. Clones were called with MiXCR by TCRdb after fastp trimmed the public reads at Q25, and only in-frame beta chains were retained. Each record represents a unique CDR3 protein, reported with the most common genes and DNA among its rows. Here the sample has some 48,000 distinct CDR3 sequences; less than 8% occur a single time. The ten top clones hold 15% to 20% of the sample. At least ten counts were recorded for this clonotype. Its antigen remains unidentified. One base away there is no much larger clone; base qualities are not given. V gives up 6 bases and J gives up 9 bases, and the segment between their germline ends measures 12 bases. From the cysteine through the phenylalanine, the CDR3 covers 11 amino acids. Only the CDR3 DNA is retained, 33 bases long and in frame from the first base. The germline V gene yields SNHLY for CDR1 and FYNNEI for CDR2.

The chain joins TRBV2 to TRBJ2-7; the D gene is possibly TRBD2, with 5 bases matching. The TCR originated in a human donor with pleural tuberculosis. The nucleotides are TGTGCCAGCAGGCCCCGGGAAATGCAGTACTTC. Its product reads: CASRPREMQYF.